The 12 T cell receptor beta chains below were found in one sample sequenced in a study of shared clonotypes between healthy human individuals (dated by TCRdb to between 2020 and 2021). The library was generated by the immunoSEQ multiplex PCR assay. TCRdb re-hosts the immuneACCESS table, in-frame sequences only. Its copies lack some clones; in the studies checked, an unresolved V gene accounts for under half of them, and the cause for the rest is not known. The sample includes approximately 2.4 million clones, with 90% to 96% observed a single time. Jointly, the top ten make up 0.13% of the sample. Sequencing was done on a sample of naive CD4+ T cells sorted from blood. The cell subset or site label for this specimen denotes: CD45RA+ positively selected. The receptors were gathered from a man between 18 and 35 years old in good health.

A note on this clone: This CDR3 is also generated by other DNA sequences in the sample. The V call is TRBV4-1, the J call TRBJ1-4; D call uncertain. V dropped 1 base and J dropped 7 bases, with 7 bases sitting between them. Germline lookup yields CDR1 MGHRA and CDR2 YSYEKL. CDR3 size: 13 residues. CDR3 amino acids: CASSQVLVEKLFF. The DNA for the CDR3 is TGCGCCAGCAGCCAAGTCCTCGTTGAAAAACTGTTTTTT.

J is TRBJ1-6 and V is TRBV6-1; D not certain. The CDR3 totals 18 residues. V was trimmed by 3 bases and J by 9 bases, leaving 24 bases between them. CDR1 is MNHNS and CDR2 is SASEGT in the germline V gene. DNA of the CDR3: TGTGCCAGCAGTGACCCGGGTCTCACGGGATACTTCGGTTCACCCCTCCACTTT. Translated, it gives CASSDPGLTGYFGSPLHF.

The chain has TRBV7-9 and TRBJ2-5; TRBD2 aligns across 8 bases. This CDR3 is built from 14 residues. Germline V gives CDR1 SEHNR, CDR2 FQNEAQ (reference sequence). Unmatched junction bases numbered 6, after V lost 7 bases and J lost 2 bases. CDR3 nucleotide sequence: TGTGCCAGCAACCCGGGAGGGGTGCAAGAGACCCAGTACTTC. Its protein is CASNPGGVQETQYF.

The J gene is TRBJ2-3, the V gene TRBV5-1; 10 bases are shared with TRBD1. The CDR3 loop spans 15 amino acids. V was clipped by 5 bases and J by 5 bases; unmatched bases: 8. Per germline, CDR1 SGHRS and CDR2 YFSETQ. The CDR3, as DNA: TGCGCCAGCAGAAGAGACAGGGGGCAAATAGATACGCAGTATTTT. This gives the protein CASRRDRGQIDTQYF.

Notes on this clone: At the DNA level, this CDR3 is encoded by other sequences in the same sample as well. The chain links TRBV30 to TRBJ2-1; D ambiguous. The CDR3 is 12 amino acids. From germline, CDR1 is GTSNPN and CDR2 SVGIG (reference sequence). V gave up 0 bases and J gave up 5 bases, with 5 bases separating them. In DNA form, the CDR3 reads TGTGCCTGGAGTGTAATGGACAATGAGCAGTTCTTC. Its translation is CAWSVMDNEQFF.

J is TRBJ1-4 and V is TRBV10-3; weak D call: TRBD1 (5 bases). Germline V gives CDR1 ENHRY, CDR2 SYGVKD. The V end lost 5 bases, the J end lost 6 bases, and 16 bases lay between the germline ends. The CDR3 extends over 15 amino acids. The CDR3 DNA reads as TGTGCCATCAGTACGGGACGGGGACTGGATGAAAAACTGTTTTTT. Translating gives CAISTGRGLDEKLFF.

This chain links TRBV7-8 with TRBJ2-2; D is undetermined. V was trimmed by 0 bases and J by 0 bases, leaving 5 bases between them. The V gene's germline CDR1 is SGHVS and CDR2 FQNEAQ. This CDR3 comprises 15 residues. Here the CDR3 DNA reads TGTGCCAGCAGCTTAGCTCCCGCGAACACCGGGGAGCTGTTTTTT. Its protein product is CASSLAPANTGELFF.

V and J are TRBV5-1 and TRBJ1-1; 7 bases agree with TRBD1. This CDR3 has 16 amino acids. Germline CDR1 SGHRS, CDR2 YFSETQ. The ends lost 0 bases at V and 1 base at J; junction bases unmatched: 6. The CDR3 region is CASSLATGQRNTEAFF. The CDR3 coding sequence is TGCGCCAGCAGCTTGGCCACGGGACAGAGGAACACTGAAGCTTTCTTT.

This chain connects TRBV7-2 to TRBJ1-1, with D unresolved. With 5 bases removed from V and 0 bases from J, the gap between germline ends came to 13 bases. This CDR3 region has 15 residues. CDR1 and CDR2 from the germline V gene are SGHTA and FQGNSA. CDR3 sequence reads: CASSRASGLNTEAFF. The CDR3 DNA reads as TGTGCCAGCAGCCGCGCGTCGGGGTTGAACACTGAAGCTTTCTTT.

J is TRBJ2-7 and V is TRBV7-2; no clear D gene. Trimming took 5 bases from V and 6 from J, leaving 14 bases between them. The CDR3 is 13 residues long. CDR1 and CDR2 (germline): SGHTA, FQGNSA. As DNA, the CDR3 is TGTGCCAGCAGCCCCGACGGCAGTGGCGAGCAGTACTTC. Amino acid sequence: CASSPDGSGEQYF.

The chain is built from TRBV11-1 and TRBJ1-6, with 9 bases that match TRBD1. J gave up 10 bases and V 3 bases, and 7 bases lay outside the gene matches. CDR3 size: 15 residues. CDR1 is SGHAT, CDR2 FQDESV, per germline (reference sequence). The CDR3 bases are TGTGCCAGCAGCTTCGGGACAGGGAAGGAATCACCCCTCCACTTT. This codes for CASSFGTGKESPLHF.

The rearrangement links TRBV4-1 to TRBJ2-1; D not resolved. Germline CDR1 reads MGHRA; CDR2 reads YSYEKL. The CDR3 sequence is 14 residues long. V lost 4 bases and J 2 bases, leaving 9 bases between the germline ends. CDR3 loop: CASSPRFPYNEQFF. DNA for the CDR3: TGCGCCAGCAGCCCCCGTTTCCCCTACAATGAGCAGTTCTTC.